A selection of T cell receptor beta chains follows, all from one sample in a study of blood T cells in healthy people across ages. Each CDR3 protein gets one entry after TCRdb re-called the 5' RACE reads with MiXCR. The table has fewer than 2 million distinct CDR3 sequences, roughly two fifths seen once; the top ten hold about 21%. Sequencing was done on a sample of blood. The source is a human donor in good health. Each CDR3 is given with its conserved first and last residue. D genes are given only for firm matches. Part of the rows lack a size; the others show once, few, many or a class for expanded clones.

size	D	J	V	CDR3	DNA
.	TRBD1	TRBJ2-7	TRBV12-5	CASGSGPGTGGSYEQYF	TGTGCTAGTGGTTCGGGCCCAGGGACAGGGGGCAGCTACGAGCAGTACTTC
.	TRBD1	TRBJ1-1	TRBV5-6	CASSGWDSLNTEAFF	TGTGCCAGCAGCGGGTGGGACAGCTTGAACACTGAAGCTTTCTTT
.	.	TRBJ2-4	TRBV6-2/TRBV6-3	CAGSFRSAEQYF	TGTGCCGGCAGTTTCCGTTCGGCAGAGCAGTACTTC
.	.	TRBJ2-7	TRBV7-9	CASSPEGMGEQYF	TGTGCCAGCAGCCCCGAGGGCATGGGCGAGCAGTACTTC
many	.	TRBJ2-1	TRBV7-2	CASSLAGSYNEQFF	TGCGCCAGCAGCTTGGCTGGCTCCTACAATGAGCAGTTCTTC
.	TRBD2	TRBJ2-4	TRBV11-3	CASSVNSGEQYF	TGTGCCAGCAGCGTTAATAGCGGGGAGCAGTACTTC
.	TRBD2	TRBJ2-1	TRBV20-1	CSAKYSGGGEQFF	TGCAGTGCTAAATATTCAGGCGGGGGTGAGCAGTTCTTC
.	.	TRBJ1-1	TRBV5-1	CASSSESTGHNTEAFF	TGCGCCAGCAGCTCGGAGTCGACAGGACACAACACTGAAGCTTTCTTT
.	.	TRBJ1-2	TRBV27	CANEQGSGYTF	TGTGCCAACGAACAGGGTTCTGGCTACACCTTC
few	.	TRBJ2-1	TRBV20-1	CSATPGSSYNEQFF	TGCAGTGCGACACCCGGGAGCTCCTACAATGAGCAGTTCTTC